A single sample gave rise to the 22 T cell receptor beta chains below, sequenced in a study of T cells in Graves' hyperthyroidism and ophthalmopathy. RNA transcripts served as the template for amplifying TCR beta CDR3 regions. The study used the HTBI primer set for a first-round RT-PCR of the TCR CDR3. MiXCR was run by TCRdb on the multiplex PCR reads, yielding one entry per CDR3 protein. The repertoire holds 500,000 to 600,000 distinct CDR3 sequences, with around 43% as singletons. The specimen was peripheral blood or thyroid tissue (not recorded which). These receptors all come from an adult woman with Graves' disease, either hyperthyroidism or ophthalmopathy (not recorded which).

This clonotype was seen ten or more times. J is TRBJ2-2 and V is TRBV10-3, with a tentative D call TRBD2 (6 bases). Trimming stripped 7 bases from V and 6 bases from J, with 9 bases between. The CDR3 has 12 amino acids. Germline lookup yields CDR1 ENHRY and CDR2 SYGVKD. DNA for the CDR3: TGTGCCATCATGCGGGGTGCCGGGGAGCTGTTTTTT. It is translated as CAIMRGAGELFF.

This clonotype turned up a few times. This rearrangement joins TRBV5-1 to TRBJ2-7, with 9 nucleotides matching TRBD2. The CDR3 runs to 15 residues. With V trimmed by 4 bases and J by 0 bases, 5 bases remained unmatched. The V gene's germline CDR1 is SGHRS and CDR2 YFSETQ. In DNA form, the CDR3 reads TGCGCCAGCAGCCCGTATAGCGGGAGCTCCTACGAGCAGTACTTC. It translates to CASSPYSGSSYEQYF. Full variable domain (outside the CDR3, taken from reference TRBV5-1 and TRBJ2-7): KAGVTQTPRYLIKTRGQQVTLSCSPISGHRSVSWYQQTPGQGLQFLFEYFSETQRNKGNFPGRFSGRQFSNSRSEMNVSTLELGDSALYLCASSPYSGSSYEQYFGPGTRLTVT.

The chain uses TRBV5-6 and TRBJ1-1; D is ambiguous. CDR3 length: 14 residues. From germline, CDR1 is SGHDT and CDR2 YYEEEE. V was pared by 0 bases and J by 1 base, with 7 bases between. CDR3 sequence reads: CASSLVQKNTEAFF. The CDR3, as DNA: TGTGCCAGCAGCTTGGTACAGAAGAACACTGAAGCTTTCTTT.

This chain connects TRBV20-1 to TRBJ2-7, with TRBD1 matching 9 bases. Germline-derived CDR1 and CDR2 are DFQATT and SNEGSKA (reference sequence). V shed 7 bases, J shed 4 bases, and the junction held 5 bases outside the gene matches. The CDR3 is 12 amino acids. The CDR3 sequence is CSVIQGAYEQYF. In DNA form, the CDR3 reads TGCAGTGTTATACAGGGGGCTTACGAGCAGTACTTC.

There are a few counts of this clonotype. This sequence joins TRBV29-1 and TRBJ1-4; D remains ambiguous. V gave up 4 bases and J gave up 8 bases, with 5 bases separating them. CDR1 and CDR2 from the germline V gene are SQVTM and ANQGSEA. The CDR3 consists of 10 residues. The DNA for the CDR3 is TGCAGCGTTGCCGGAGAAAAACTGTTTTTT. Translating gives CSVAGEKLFF.

Many counts were recorded for this clonotype. V usage is TRBV19 and J usage is TRBJ1-1; the D is unclear. The CDR3 has 16 residues. The V end was cut by 4 bases, the J end by 1 base, with 16 bases between. Germline CDR1 LNHDA, CDR2 SQIVND (reference sequence). Here the CDR3 DNA reads TGTGCCAGTAGTACCCTAGGCCGGGGTAGGAACACTGAAGCTTTCTTT. Protein product: CASSTLGRGRNTEAFF. The full variable domain, completed using reference TRBV19 and TRBJ1-1, is DGGITQSPKYLFRKEGQNVTLSCEQNLNHDAMYWYRQDPGQGLRLIYYSQIVNDFQKGDIAEGYSVSREKKESFPLTVTSAQKNPTAFYLCASSTLGRGRNTEAFFGQGTRLTVV.

The chain has TRBV29-1 and TRBJ1-5, with 7 positions matching TRBD1. The CDR3 consists of 14 residues. V shed 6 bases and J 4 bases; nucleotides not matched to a gene: 9. Germline lookup yields CDR1 SQVTM and CDR2 ANQGSEA. The CDR3 DNA follows: TGCAGCGTCTCAGTACAGGGGCCAAATCAGCCCCAGCATTTT. Its translation is CSVSVQGPNQPQHF.

With respect to this clonotype: The junction departs from germline at one end; a sequencing error may be responsible. V usage is TRBV7-2 and J usage is TRBJ1-1; D is unresolved. This CDR3 contains 13 residues. CDR1 is SGHTA, CDR2 FQGNSA, per germline. The chain's CDR3 is CASRTTENAEAFF. DNA for the CDR3: TGTGCCAGCAGGACCACAGAGAACGCTGAAGCTTTCTTT.

The chain recombines TRBV2 with TRBJ2-1; 11 positions match TRBD2. The CDR3 consists of 15 residues. V trimming: 4 bases; J trimming: 8 bases; junction bases outside the gene matches: 7. Per germline, CDR1 SNHLY and CDR2 FYNNEI. CDR3 sequence: CASSGVAGGFDEQFF. CDR3 DNA: TGTGCCAGCAGTGGCGTAGCGGGAGGGTTCGATGAGCAGTTCTTC.

The chain recombines TRBV7-9 with TRBJ1-6; D not certain. The germline V gene has CDR1 SEHNR and CDR2 FQNEAQ (reference sequence). The CDR3 runs to 15 residues. Trimming pared 5 bases from V and 4 bases from J, leaving 12 bases between. The CDR3 here is CASSLRQEYNSPLHF. The DNA of the CDR3 is TGTGCCAGCAGCCTTCGACAAGAGTATAATTCACCCCTCCACTTT.

The chain employs TRBV9 and TRBJ2-3; 14 bases fit TRBD2. V dropped 0 bases and J dropped 4; count of bases not matched to a gene: 4. This CDR3 region has 17 residues. Germline CDR1 is SGDLS and CDR2 is YYNGEE. The CDR3 here is CASSVGGGLAGADTQYF. The CDR3 DNA follows: TGTGCCAGCAGCGTAGGTGGGGGACTAGCGGGAGCAGATACGCAGTATTTT.

A few counts support this clonotype. The chain is built from TRBV28 and TRBJ1-2; 7 nucleotides line up with TRBD1. The V segment lost 6 bases and the J segment 2 bases; nucleotides outside the gene matches: 9. This CDR3 contains 15 residues. Germline V gives CDR1 MDHEN, CDR2 SYDVKM. This CDR3 is CASSPTGTVNYGYTF. In nucleotides, the CDR3 is TGTGCCAGCAGCCCAACCGGGACAGTGAACTATGGCTACACCTTC.

The chain recombines TRBV7-2 with TRBJ2-7; 10 bases align to TRBD2. Trimming removed 1 base from V and 6 bases from J; junction bases left unmatched: 9. Germline lookup yields CDR1 SGHTA and CDR2 FQGNSA. The CDR3 sequence is 16 residues long. The CDR3 DNA sequence: TGTGCCAGCAGCTTAGTCTGGAGCGGGAGGGCCGGCGAGCAGTACTTC. This codes for CASSLVWSGRAGEQYF.

The rearrangement uses TRBV20-1 and TRBJ2-6, with 7 bases fitting TRBD1. J was trimmed by 1 base and V by 3 bases; bases with no gene match: 0. The germline gives CDR1 DFQATT, CDR2 SNEGSKA (reference sequence). The CDR3 length is 14 residues. Written as DNA, the CDR3 is TGCAGTGCTAGCAGGGGGTCTGGGGCCAACGTCCTGACTTTC. The encoded protein is CSASRGSGANVLTF.

As to this clonotype: Germline and junction disagree at one end, which may indicate a read error. The chain carries TRBV5-6 and TRBJ1-5, with D uncertain. This CDR3 contains 17 residues. Germline lookup yields CDR1 SGHDT and CDR2 YYEEEE. CDR3 nucleotides: TGTGCCAGCGGCTTGGGCGCGTCCACCCATAGCAATCAGCCCCAGCATTTT. This sequence encodes CASGLGASTHSNQPQHF.

This clonotype has at least ten counts. The chain joins TRBV5-5 to TRBJ1-1; the D is unclear. The CDR3 is 14 residues long. V shed 1 base and J shed 0 bases, with 7 bases lying between them. The germline V gene has CDR1 SGHKS and CDR2 YYEKEE (reference sequence). The DNA for the CDR3 is TGTGCCAGCAGCTTGCCAGAAATGAACACTGAAGCTTTCTTT. This translates into CASSLPEMNTEAFF.

This clonotype was seen ten or more times. The chain employs TRBV2 and TRBJ1-5, with D uncertain. The germline V and J ends were trimmed by 4 bases and 6 bases, with 10 bases remaining between them. CDR1 SNHLY and CDR2 FYNNEI come from the germline V gene. The CDR3 has 13 amino acids. The CDR3 DNA is TGTGCCAGCAGTGGGTACCCGGGTCAGCCCCAGCATTTT. Its translation is CASSGYPGQPQHF. Using reference TRBV2 and TRBJ1-5 for the parts outside the CDR3, the full variable domain is EPEVTQTPSHQVTQMGQEVILRCVPISNHLYFYWYRQILGQKVEFLVSFYNNEISEKSEIFDDQFSVERPDGSNFTLKIRSTKLEDSAMYFCASSGYPGQPQHFGDGTRLSIL.

The chain has TRBV11-1 and TRBJ2-5; 9 bases match TRBD1. The CDR3 extends over 13 amino acids. Germline CDR1 SGHAT, CDR2 FQDESV (reference sequence). The CDR3 region has the DNA TGTGCTAGAGCTAGGGACAGGGTGGAGACCCAGTACTTC. Its protein is CARARDRVETQYF.

The rearrangement links TRBV7-3 to TRBJ1-2; tentatively, D is TRBD1 (5 bases). This CDR3 comprises 13 residues. Germline CDR1 SGHTA, CDR2 FQGTGA. Between the trimmed V and J ends, which lost 3 bases and 8 bases, there was a span of 13 bases. The CDR3 is CASSLGLGEGYTF. CDR3 DNA: TGTGCCAGCAGCTTGGGGTTGGGGGAGGGCTACACCTTC.

The V and J genes are TRBV7-8 and TRBJ2-5; 7 nucleotides line up with TRBD1. CDR3 size: 15 residues. With 5 bases clipped from V and 2 bases from J, the junction kept 8 bases outside the gene matches. The germline CDR1 and CDR2 sequences are SGHVS and FQNEAQ. CDR3 nucleotide sequence: TGTGCCAGCAGCACGTTTCCGGGACAGCAAGAGACCCAGTACTTC. Translated, it gives CASSTFPGQQETQYF.

CDR3 sequence: CASSSGSWRSYEQYF. Written as DNA, the CDR3 is TGTGCCAGCAGCTCAGGATCCTGGAGGTCCTACGAGCAGTACTTC. This rearrangement joins TRBV11-2 to TRBJ2-7; D possibly corresponds to TRBD2 (5 bases). V shed 4 bases and J shed 1 base, with 14 bases lying between them. The CDR3 runs to 15 residues. CDR1 and CDR2 from the germline V gene are SGHAT and FQNNGV.

The chain uses TRBV7-3 and TRBJ2-3; 8 bases are shared with TRBD2. Germline V gene data show CDR1 as SGHTA and CDR2 as FQGTGA. The V gene end was trimmed by 5 bases and the J gene end by 0 bases; junction bases not matched to a gene: 7. CDR3 length: 16 residues. The CDR3 DNA is TGTGCCAGCAGCCACTTGCTAGCGGGCAGCACAGATACGCAGTATTTT. It specifies CASSHLLAGSTDTQYF.